Detailed here is one T cell receptor beta chain. What it recognizes is unknown. This sample stems from a study of T cell clonotyping in hematopoietic cell transplantation. The study, taken as a whole, reports: Few recipient clonotypes overlapped donors; over 95% were de novo at given depth. Cells were unsorted, so CD4 and CD8 contributions were not separated. Pathologically expanded recipient clonotypes increased progressively from day 30 to day 180 as diversity fell.

This table comes from immunoSEQ multiplex PCR, and its TCRdb copy is limited to in-frame clones, with some not included. The table shows 15,000 to 20,000 clones, with around 90% occurring only once. The CDR3 is 15 amino acids. The V and J ends lost 6 bases and 2 bases, in that order; junction bases with no gene match: 7. Germline CDR1 SGHTA, CDR2 FQGNSA. This TCR was sampled from a man aged 40-49 years in good health. Some clones in this sample may be carry-over from other donors' samples. The sequencing sample was made of peripheral blood mononuclear cells. The chain uses TRBV7-2 and TRBJ2-7; 10 bases align to TRBD1. The CDR3 spells CASSPGTGEAYEQYF. The CDR3 DNA sequence: TGTGCCAGCAGTCCCGGGACAGGGGAGGCCTACGAGCAGTACTTC.